This T cell receptor (beta chain) was observed in a study of shared clonotypes between healthy human individuals. Healthy HIV-negative adults with no recent acute infections or vaccinations were recruited as donors. Assay: immunoSEQ multiplex PCR; the TCRdb copy retains only in-frame clones and omits some. Counted here are around 1.5 million clones, about 98% occurring once; the ten biggest clones make up about 0.45%. The specimen sequenced was naive CD4+ T cells sorted from blood. Stated subset: CD45RA+ positively selected. The clonotype comes from a man aged 25 to 40 in good health.

In DNA, the CDR3 is TGTGCCCTCGGGGGCGTCACTGAAGCTTTCTTT. It is translated as CALGGVTEAFF. The chain recombines TRBV28 with TRBJ1-1; maybe TRBD1 (6 bases). From germline, CDR1 is MDHEN and CDR2 SYDVKM. The CDR3 is 11 amino acids. The germline V and J ends were trimmed by 11 bases and 4 bases, with 11 bases remaining between them.